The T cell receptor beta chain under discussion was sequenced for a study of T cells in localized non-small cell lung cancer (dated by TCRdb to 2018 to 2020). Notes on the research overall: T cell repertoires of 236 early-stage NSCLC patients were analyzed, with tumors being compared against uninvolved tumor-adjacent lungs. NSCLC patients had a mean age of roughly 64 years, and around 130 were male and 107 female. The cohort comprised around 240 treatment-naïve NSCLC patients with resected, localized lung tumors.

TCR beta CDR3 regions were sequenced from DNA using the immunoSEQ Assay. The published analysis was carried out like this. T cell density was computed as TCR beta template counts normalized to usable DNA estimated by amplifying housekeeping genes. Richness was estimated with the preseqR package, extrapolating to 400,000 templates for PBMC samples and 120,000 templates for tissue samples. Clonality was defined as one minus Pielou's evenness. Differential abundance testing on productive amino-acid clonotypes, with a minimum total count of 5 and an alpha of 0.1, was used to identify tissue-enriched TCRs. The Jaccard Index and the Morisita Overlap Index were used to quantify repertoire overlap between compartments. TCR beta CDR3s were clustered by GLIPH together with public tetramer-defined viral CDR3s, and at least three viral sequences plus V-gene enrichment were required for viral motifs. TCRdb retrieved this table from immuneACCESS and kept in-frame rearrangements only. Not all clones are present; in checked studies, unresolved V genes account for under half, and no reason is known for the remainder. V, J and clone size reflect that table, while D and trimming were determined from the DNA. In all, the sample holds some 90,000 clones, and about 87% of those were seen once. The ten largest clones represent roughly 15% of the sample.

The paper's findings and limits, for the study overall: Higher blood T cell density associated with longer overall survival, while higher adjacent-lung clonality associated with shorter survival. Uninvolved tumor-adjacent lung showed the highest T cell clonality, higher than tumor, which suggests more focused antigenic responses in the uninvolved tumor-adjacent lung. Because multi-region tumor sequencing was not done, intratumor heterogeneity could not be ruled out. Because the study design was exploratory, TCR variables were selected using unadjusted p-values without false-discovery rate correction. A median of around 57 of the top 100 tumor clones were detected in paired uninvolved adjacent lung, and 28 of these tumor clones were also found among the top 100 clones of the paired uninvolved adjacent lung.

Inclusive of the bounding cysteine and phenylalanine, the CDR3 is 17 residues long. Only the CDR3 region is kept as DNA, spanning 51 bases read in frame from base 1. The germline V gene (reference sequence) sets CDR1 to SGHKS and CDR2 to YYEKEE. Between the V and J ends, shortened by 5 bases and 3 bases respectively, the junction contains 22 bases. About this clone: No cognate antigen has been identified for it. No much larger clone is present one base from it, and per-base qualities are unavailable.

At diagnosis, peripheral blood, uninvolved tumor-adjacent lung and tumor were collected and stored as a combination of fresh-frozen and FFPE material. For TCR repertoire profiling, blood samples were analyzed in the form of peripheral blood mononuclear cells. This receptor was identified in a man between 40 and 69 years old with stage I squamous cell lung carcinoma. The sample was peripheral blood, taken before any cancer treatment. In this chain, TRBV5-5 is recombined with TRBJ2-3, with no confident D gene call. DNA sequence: TGTGCCAGCAGTGCAGACACTAACTCGGTAGCAACAGATACGCAGTATTTT. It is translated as CASSADTNSVATDTQYF. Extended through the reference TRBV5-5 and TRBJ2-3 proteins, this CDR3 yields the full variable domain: DAGVTQSPTHLIKTRGQQVTLRCSPISGHKSVSWYQQVLGQGPQFIFQYYEKEERGRGNFPDRFSARQFPNYSSELNVNALLLGDSALYLCASSADTNSVATDTQYFGPGTRLTVL.